Following are 21 T cell receptor beta chains from one sample sequenced in a study of blood T cells in healthy people across ages. With a J-beta primer mix and a sample-barcoded 5' primer, a second PCR ran roughly 6 to 11 cycles. Each CDR3 protein is one row after TCRdb ran MiXCR on the 5' RACE reads. This table holds about 670,000 distinct CDR3 sequences, more than 45% found once. Sequenced sample: blood. The source is a woman older than 75 in good health.

Turning to this clonotype: A much larger clone sits a single nucleotide away, making a read error possible. The chain carries TRBV30 and TRBJ2-5; unclear D gene. Germline-derived CDR1 and CDR2 are GTSNPN and SVGIG (reference sequence). Trimming removed 3 bases at V and 11 bases at J, with 19 bases between. The CDR3 runs 13 residues. The CDR3 DNA follows: TGTGCCTGGAGCTCCTACTTTAACAATGAGCAGTACTTC. This sequence encodes CAWSSYFNNEQYF.

The CDR3 sequence is CASSEKYGDGHNEQFF. The CDR3 region has the DNA TGTGCCAGCAGTGAAAAATATGGGGACGGGCACAATGAGCAGTTCTTC. V and J are TRBV6-1 and TRBJ2-1; either TRBD1 or TRBD2 may supply D (5 bases each). Germline loops: CDR1 MNHNS, CDR2 SASEGT. This CDR3 comprises 16 residues. Deletions cut 2 bases from V and 5 bases from J, with 16 bases between.

About this clonotype: A much more abundant neighbour one base away suggests this may be a read error. The chain joins TRBV27 to TRBJ1-2; the D gene is possibly TRBD1 (5 bases). The germline V gene encodes CDR1 MNHEY and CDR2 SMNVEV (reference sequence). The CDR3 runs to 19 residues. V was clipped by 5 bases and J by 8 bases, with 33 bases between them. CDR3 sequence (DNA): TGTGCCAGCAGTCCACGATTTGGAACGAATCGAGCGAATGCAGGGGGCTACACCTTC. Translated, it gives CASSPRFGTNRANAGGYTF.

This clonotype was seen more than once but under ten times. This could be a read error, since a much larger clone is one nucleotide away. The chain carries TRBV29-1 and TRBJ2-3; no definite D call. Per germline, CDR1 SQVTM and CDR2 ANQGSEA. Deletions cut 4 bases from V and 4 bases from J, with 9 bases between. The CDR3 totals 12 residues. CDR3 amino acids: CSVGISSDTQYF. In DNA form, the CDR3 reads TGCAGCGTTGGGATTAGCTCAGATACGCAGTATTTT.

The table lists this clonotype with many counts. The chain has TRBV13 and TRBJ2-3, with D hard to call. Germline CDR1 reads PRHDT; CDR2 reads FYEKMQ (reference sequence). This CDR3 has 14 residues. Trimming pared 8 bases from V and 8 bases from J, leaving 20 bases between. CDR3 bases: TGTGCCAGCTCCGGGCCAAACCCCCAAATTACGCAGTATTTT. It is translated as CASSGPNPQITQYF.

In this sample, this clonotype turned up many times. The chain has TRBV3-1 and TRBJ2-1; D tentatively reads TRBD1 or TRBD2 (6 bases each). Trimming took off 1 base at V and 9 bases at J, with 16 bases between the two ends. The germline V gene has CDR1 LGHDT and CDR2 YNNKEL (reference sequence). CDR3 length: 15 residues. For the CDR3, the DNA is TGTGCCAGCAGCCAAGTACCCACAGGAGGGGGTGAGCAGTTCTTC. Translated, it gives CASSQVPTGGGEQFF.

This clonotype was found a few times. This may arise from a read error, as a much more abundant clone is one base away. This chain uses TRBV6-6 with TRBJ2-1; the D gene could be TRBD1 or TRBD2 (5 bases each). The J call may be wrong; the DNA end is better matched by TRBJ2-7. The germline CDR1 and CDR2 sequences are MNHNY and SVGAGI (reference sequence). The CDR3 is 16 residues long. The CDR3, as DNA: TGTGCCAGCAGTCCCTCCGGGACCTTCTCCTACAATGAGCAGTACTTC. This encodes CASSPSGTFSYNEQYF.

The sample holds a few counts of this clonotype. V is TRBV7-6 and J is TRBJ2-1; the match to TRBD2 covers 8 bases. Germline V gene lookup returns CDR1 SGHVS and CDR2 FNYEAQ. There are 17 residues in the CDR3. The V and J ends lost 5 bases and 1 base, in that order; junction bases with no gene match: 10. CDR3 sequence reads: CASSPLELAGSYNEQFF. The CDR3 region has the DNA TGTGCCAGCAGCCCATTGGAGCTAGCGGGTTCCTACAATGAGCAGTTCTTC.

As regards this clonotype: A much larger clone is a single base away; this may be a read error. The chain couples TRBV5-6 to TRBJ2-1; no reliable D call. Germline-derived CDR1 and CDR2 are SGHDT and YYEEEE. The CDR3 spans 11 residues. The CDR3 here is CAGSLDGEQFF. The DNA of the CDR3 is TGTGCCGGCAGCTTGGATGGGGAGCAGTTCTTC.

Note on this clonotype: This may arise from a read error, as a much more abundant clone is one base away. For the CDR3, the DNA is TGTACCAGCAGCTTCTATGGCTACACCTTC. This sequence encodes CTSSFYGYTF. The J gene is TRBJ1-2, the V gene TRBV7-6, with D hard to call. Germline CDR1 reads SGHVS; CDR2 reads FNYEAQ. The CDR3 is 10 residues long.

This chain uses TRBV7-2 with TRBJ2-3, with 7 bases identical to TRBD1. The CDR3 spans 13 residues. With V trimmed by 4 bases and J by 13 bases, 11 bases remained unmatched. CDR1 SGHTA and CDR2 FQGNSA come from the germline V gene. The CDR3 DNA reads TGTGCCAGCAGCTCGCCGACCTCGGACAGGAAGTATTTT. Encoded protein: CASSSPTSDRKYF.

This clonotype was found a few times. The chain recombines TRBV16 with TRBJ1-4, with a possible D match to TRBD1 (5 bases). CDR1 is KGHSY, CDR2 FQNENV, per germline. There are 15 residues in the CDR3. V gave up 3 bases and J gave up 12 bases, with 20 bases separating them. The CDR3 nucleotides read TGTGCCAGCAGCCAGCGGCCCACAGGTTTTTACGAACTGTTTTTT. This sequence encodes CASSQRPTGFYELFF.

The chain employs TRBV4-1 and TRBJ2-1; a weak D match, TRBD2 (6 bases). The CDR3 covers 18 residues. CDR1 and CDR2 from the germline V gene are MGHRA and YSYEKL. Deletions cut 0 bases from V and 0 bases from J, with 15 bases between. CDR3 loop: CASSQEASVQSSYNEQFF. CDR3 in DNA: TGCGCCAGCAGCCAAGAGGCTAGCGTTCAGAGCTCCTACAATGAGCAGTTCTTC.

This chain joins TRBV11-2 and TRBJ1-5; no definite D call. Trimming pared 4 bases from V and 0 bases from J, leaving 13 bases between. Germline-derived CDR1 and CDR2 are SGHAT and FQNNGV. The CDR3 spans 16 residues. CDR3: CASSSGGSYSNQPQHF. DNA of the CDR3: TGTGCCAGCAGCTCGGGTGGCAGTTATAGCAATCAGCCCCAGCATTTT. The full variable domain, with the rest looked up from reference TRBV11-2 and TRBJ1-5, is EAGVAQSPRYKIIEKRQSVAFWCNPISGHATLYWYQQILGQGPKLLIQFQNNGVVDDSQLPKDRFSAERLKGVDSTLKIQPAKLEDSAVYLCASSSGGSYSNQPQHFGDGTRLSIL.

This clonotype was detected ten times or more. This chain joins TRBV19 and TRBJ2-1; D not resolved. CDR3 length: 14 residues. From germline, CDR1 is LNHDA and CDR2 SQIVND (reference sequence). V was cut by 5 bases and J by 4 bases, with 12 bases left in between. CDR3 sequence (DNA): TGTGCCAGTAGTGTGGCCCCGGTTTACAATGAGCAGTTCTTC. This gives the protein CASSVAPVYNEQFF.

V is TRBV20-1 and J is TRBJ2-3, with TRBD2 matching 15 bases. The CDR3 has 15 amino acids. CDR1 and CDR2 from the germline V gene are DFQATT and SNEGSKA (reference sequence). V shed 0 bases, J shed 9 bases, and the junction held 4 bases outside the gene matches. CDR3 DNA sequence: TGCAGTGCTAGAGATCCGGGACTAGCGGGAGGCACGCAGTATTTT. This translates into CSARDPGLAGGTQYF.

Points on this clonotype: The germline gene is not matched at one end of the junction; a read error may be the cause. The V and J genes are TRBV7-8 and TRBJ2-3; the match to TRBD1 covers 7 bases. CDR3 size: 17 residues. Germline-derived CDR1 and CDR2 are SGHVS and FQNEAQ. The CDR3 loop is CASSRLERLVGTDAQYF. The DNA for the CDR3 is TGTGCCAGCAGCCGCCTAGAACGCCTGGTAGGGACAGATGCGCAGTATTTT.

The V gene is TRBV3-1, the J gene TRBJ2-7; no reliable D call. Looked up from germline, CDR1 is LGHDT and CDR2 is YNNKEL (reference sequence). The CDR3 has 12 amino acids. Trimming cost V 1 base and J 11 bases, with 12 bases left between them. This chain's CDR3 is CASSQARASKYF. As DNA, the CDR3 is TGTGCCAGCAGCCAAGCAAGAGCCTCGAAGTACTTC.

Comment on this clonotype: A much larger clone lies one base from this, so it may be a read error. V usage is TRBV28 and J usage is TRBJ2-5, with TRBD2 identical over 9 bases. The CDR3 length is 14 residues. Germline V gives CDR1 MDHEN, CDR2 SYDVKM. The CDR3 sequence: CASTLPGLAPEQYF. Written as DNA, the CDR3 is TGTGCCAGCACTTTACCCGGACTAGCGCCAGAGCAGTACTTC. The full variable domain, rest sourced from reference TRBV28 and TRBJ2-5, is DVKVTQSSRYLVKRTGEKVFLECVQDMDHENMFWYRQDPGLGLRLIYFSYDVKMKEKGDIPEGYSVSREKKERFSLILESASTNQTSMYLCASTLPGLAPEQYFGPGTRLLVL.

The genes are TRBV2 and TRBJ2-7; D uncertain. Germline assignment: CDR1 SNHLY and CDR2 FYNNEI. There are 13 residues in the CDR3. Deletions cut 1 base from V and 11 bases from J, with 15 bases between. The chain's CDR3 is CASSEDRKPPEYF. For the CDR3, the DNA is TGTGCCAGCAGTGAAGATCGGAAGCCACCGGAGTACTTC.

This rearrangement joins TRBV7-2 to TRBJ2-7, with D perhaps TRBD1 or TRBD2 (5 bases each). This CDR3 is built from 15 residues. Germline loops: CDR1 SGHTA, CDR2 FQGNSA. Trimming took off 2 bases at V and 10 bases at J, with 21 bases between the two ends. The CDR3: CASSLTGDPKRNQYF. The CDR3 DNA is TGTGCCAGCAGCTTAACCGGGGACCCCAAGAGAAACCAGTACTTC.